This is a list of T cell receptor beta chains from one sample in a study of T-cell reconstitution after alpha-beta-depleted transplantation in children. TCRdb itself ran the PCR reads through MiXCR, one entry per CDR3 protein. The repertoire holds fewer than 750,000 distinct CDR3 sequences, with 23% as singletons. The material was PBMCs, mostly from graft donor cells, obtained 360 days after TCRalphabeta/CD19-depleted stem cell transplant. Every receptor here comes from a boy younger than two who had a stem cell transplant for acute myeloid leukemia, so the T cells may come from the graft donor. Each CDR3 is given with its conserved first and last residue.

TRBV20-1 | CSARPSTDTQYF
TRBV10-3 | CAISESQQETQYF
TRBV20-1 | CSARDARGADTQYF
TRBV20-1 | CSARDSGDVTDTQYF
TRBV20-1 | CSASLRGTPYNEQFF
TRBV28 | CASSLQGPMNTEAFF
TRBV6-1 | CASRSTGQETQYF
TRBV12-3/TRBV12-4 | CASSLRDNQPQHF
TRBV5-1 | CASSPAEGIWSYTF
TRBV18 | CASSPGQGNDEQFF
TRBV20-1 | CSARGQVEGILAKNIQYF
TRBV5-1 | CASRHTDSYNEQFF
TRBV29-1 | CSVEGTLKNTEAFF
TRBV12-3/TRBV12-4 | CASSRGQHEKLFF
TRBV20-1 | CSFWDRGHGYTF
TRBV20-1 | CSARTVGYTF
TRBV6-1 | CASRTGLGSNQPQHF
TRBV5-1 | CASSFGWPGVNTEAFF
TRBV4-2 | CASSQDVADRNTIYF
TRBV12-3/TRBV12-4 | CASSLERWLAQETQYF
TRBV12-3/TRBV12-4 | CASSFGAPVSGANVLTF
TRBV20-1 | CSARVGDTPYNEQFF
TRBV10-3 | CATKDSVSSSYNEQFF
TRBV12-3/TRBV12-4 | CASSFLTSGSTDTQYF
TRBV28 | CASSSTGVFNTDTQYF
TRBV6-1 | CASSDRDRGKDTQYF
TRBV20-1 | CSAPGPANYGYTF
TRBV30 | CAWSGGGEQYF
TRBV20-1 | CSAGGLTSTDTQYF
TRBV7-2 | CASSFGRSLGEQYF
TRBV5-8 | CASRSGQLYEQYF
TRBV12-3/TRBV12-4 | CASSLGGAGNQPQHF
TRBV29-1 | CSSRTPGADEQFF
TRBV21-1 | CASSKSGELFF
TRBV14 | CASSPDRGGEKLFF
TRBV20-1 | CSARGDRDLFSGNTIYF
TRBV6-1 | CASTPLGVLGETQYF
TRBV29-1 | CSVALFPGGRRELFF
TRBV20-1 | CSATLAVDTQYF
TRBV29-1 | CSVAARGRGETQYF
TRBV5-1 | CASSGGTSGDTGELFF
TRBV29-1 | CSVVRGRAFF
TRBV4-3 | CASSQVVQGSYNEQFF
TRBV15 | CATSGETEPSYEQYF
TRBV20-1 | CSVQAGGDTDTQYF
TRBV20-1 | CSAVGSGRSYEQYF
TRBV12-3/TRBV12-4 | CASSFTLRLAGTHANTGELFF
TRBV20-1 | CSAYNPLGRADPKETQYF
TRBV20-1 | CSASFQGIYNEQFF
TRBV20-1 | CSARDPERSSYEQYF
TRBV4-1 | CASSQVMIYNEQFF
TRBV24-1 | CATDGGVEDTQYF
TRBV12-3/TRBV12-4 | CASSPGKPSNQPQHF
TRBV20-1 | CSARKGTGNGEQFF
TRBV6-5 | CASSYSAGPGNTIYF
TRBV6-2/TRBV6-3 | CASTGQLNQPQHF